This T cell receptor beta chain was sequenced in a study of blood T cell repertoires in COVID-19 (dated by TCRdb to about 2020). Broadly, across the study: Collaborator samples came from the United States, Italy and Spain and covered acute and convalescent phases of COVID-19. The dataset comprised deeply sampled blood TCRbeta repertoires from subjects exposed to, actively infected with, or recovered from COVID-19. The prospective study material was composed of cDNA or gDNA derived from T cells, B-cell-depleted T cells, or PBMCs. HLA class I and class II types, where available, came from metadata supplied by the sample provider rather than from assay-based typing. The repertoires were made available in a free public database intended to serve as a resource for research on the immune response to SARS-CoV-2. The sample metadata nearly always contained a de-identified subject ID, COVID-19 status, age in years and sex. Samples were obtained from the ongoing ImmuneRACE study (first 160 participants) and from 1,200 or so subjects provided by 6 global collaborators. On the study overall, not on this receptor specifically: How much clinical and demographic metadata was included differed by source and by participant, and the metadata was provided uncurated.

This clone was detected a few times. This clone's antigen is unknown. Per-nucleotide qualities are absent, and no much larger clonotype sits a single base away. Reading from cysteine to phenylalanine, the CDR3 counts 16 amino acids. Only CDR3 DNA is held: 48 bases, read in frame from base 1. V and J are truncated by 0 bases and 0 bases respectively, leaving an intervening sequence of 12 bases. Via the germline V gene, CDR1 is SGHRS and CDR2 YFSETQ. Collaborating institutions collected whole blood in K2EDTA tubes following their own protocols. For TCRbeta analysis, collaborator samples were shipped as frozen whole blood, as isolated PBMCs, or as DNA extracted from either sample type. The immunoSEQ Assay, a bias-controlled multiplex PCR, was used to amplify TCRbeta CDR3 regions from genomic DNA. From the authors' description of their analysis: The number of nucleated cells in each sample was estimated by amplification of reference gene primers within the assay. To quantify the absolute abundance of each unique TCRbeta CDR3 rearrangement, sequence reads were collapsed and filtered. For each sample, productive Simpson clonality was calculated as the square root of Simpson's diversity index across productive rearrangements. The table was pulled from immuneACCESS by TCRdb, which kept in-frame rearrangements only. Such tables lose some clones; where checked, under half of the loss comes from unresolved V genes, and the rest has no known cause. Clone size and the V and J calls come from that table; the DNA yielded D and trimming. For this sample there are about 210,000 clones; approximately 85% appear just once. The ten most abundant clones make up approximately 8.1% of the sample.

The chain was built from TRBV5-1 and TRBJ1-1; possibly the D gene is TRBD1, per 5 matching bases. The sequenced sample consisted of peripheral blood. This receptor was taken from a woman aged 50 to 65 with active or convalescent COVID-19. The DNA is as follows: TGCGCCAGCAGCTTGGTGGTTGGGGCGATGAACACTGAAGCTTTCTTT. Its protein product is CASSLVVGAMNTEAFF. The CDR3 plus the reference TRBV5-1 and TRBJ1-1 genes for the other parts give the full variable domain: KAGVTQTPRYLIKTRGQQVTLSCSPISGHRSVSWYQQTPGQGLQFLFEYFSETQRNKGNFPGRFSGRQFSNSRSEMNVSTLELGDSALYLCASSLVVGAMNTEAFFGQGTRLTVV.